This TCR beta chain comes out of a study of T cells in Graves' hyperthyroidism and ophthalmopathy. This clonotype was seen ten or more times. This CDR3 is 16 amino acids long. V trimming: 6 bases; J trimming: 0 bases; junction bases outside the gene matches: 9. The germline V gene has CDR1 SEHNR and CDR2 FQNEAQ (reference sequence). Amplified TCR beta CDR3 regions derived from RNA transcripts. The primer set for the first-round RT-PCR of the TCR CDR3 was HTBI. Via MiXCR, TCRdb re-called the multiplex PCR reads, giving one row per CDR3 protein. The table includes some 400,000 distinct CDR3 sequences, approximately 15% detected once.

The sample was blood. The sequence came from a woman aged 55-69 years with Graves' hyperthyroidism. The chain is built from TRBV7-9 and TRBJ2-3; 7 bases fit TRBD2. CDR3 region: CASRLIGRLSTDTQYF. The CDR3 DNA sequence: TGTGCCAGCAGGCTAATCGGGAGGCTCAGCACAGATACGCAGTATTTT.